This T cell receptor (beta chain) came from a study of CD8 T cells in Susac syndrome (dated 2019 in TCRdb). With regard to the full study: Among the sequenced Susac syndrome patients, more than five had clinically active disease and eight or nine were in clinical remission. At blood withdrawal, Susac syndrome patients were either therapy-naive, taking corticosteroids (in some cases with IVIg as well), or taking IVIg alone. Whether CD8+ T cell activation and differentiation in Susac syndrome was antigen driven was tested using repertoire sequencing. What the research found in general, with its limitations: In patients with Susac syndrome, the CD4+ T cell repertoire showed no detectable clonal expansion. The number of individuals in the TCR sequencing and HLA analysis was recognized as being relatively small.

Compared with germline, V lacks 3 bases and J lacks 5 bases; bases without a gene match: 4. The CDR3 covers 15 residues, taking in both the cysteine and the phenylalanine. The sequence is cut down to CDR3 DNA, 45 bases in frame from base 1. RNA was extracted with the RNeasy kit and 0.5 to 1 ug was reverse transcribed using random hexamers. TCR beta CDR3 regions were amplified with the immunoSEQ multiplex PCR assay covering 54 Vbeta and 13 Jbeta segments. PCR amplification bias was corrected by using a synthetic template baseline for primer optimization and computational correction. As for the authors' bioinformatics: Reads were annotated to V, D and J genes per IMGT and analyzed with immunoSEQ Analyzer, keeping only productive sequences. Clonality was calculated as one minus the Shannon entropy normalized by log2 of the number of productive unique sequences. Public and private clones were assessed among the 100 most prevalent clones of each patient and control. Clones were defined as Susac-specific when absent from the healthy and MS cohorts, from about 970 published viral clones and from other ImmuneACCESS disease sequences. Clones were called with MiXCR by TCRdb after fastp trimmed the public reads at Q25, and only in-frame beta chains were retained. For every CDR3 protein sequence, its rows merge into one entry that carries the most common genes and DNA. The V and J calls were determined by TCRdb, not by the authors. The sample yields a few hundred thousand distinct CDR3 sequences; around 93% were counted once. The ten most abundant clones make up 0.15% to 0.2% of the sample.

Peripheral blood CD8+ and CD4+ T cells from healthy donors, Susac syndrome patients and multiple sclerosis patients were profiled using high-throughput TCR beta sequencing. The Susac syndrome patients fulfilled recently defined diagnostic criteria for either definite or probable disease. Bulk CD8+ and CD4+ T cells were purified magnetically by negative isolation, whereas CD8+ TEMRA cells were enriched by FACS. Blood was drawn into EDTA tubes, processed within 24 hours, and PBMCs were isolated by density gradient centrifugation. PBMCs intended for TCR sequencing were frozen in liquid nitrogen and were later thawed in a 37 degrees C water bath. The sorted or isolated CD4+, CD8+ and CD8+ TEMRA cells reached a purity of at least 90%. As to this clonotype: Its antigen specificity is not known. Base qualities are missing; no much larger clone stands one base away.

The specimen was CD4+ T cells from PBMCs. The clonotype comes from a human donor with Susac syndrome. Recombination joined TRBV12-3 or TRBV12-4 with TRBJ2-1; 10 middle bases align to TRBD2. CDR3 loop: CASSFVSGGNNEQFF. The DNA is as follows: TGTGCCAGCAGTTTCGTTAGCGGGGGGAACAATGAGCAGTTCTTC.